These T cell receptor beta chains were read from a single sample in a study of T cell repertoires in cytomegalovirus infection. In TCRdb, the reads were re-called with MiXCR into one record per CDR3 protein. The table has more than 350,000 distinct CDR3 sequences, about 33% seen once. The specimen was PBMCs. Receptors originate from a human donor in good health (CMV status not recorded). Some clones in this sample may be carry-over from other donors' samples. Both conserved end residues are part of each CDR3. Fields, in order: clone size, D gene, J gene, V gene, CDR3 DNA, CDR3 protein. D genes are given only for firm matches. Where a row states a size, it is once, few, many or the class of an expanded clone; other rows omit it.

clone size: -
D gene: TRBD2
J gene: TRBJ2-1
V gene: TRBV12-3/TRBV12-4
CDR3 DNA: TGTGCCAGCAGTTTAAGCGGGGGGGTATACAATGAGCAGTTCTTC
CDR3 protein: CASSLSGGVYNEQFF

clone size: -
D gene: TRBD1
J gene: TRBJ2-7
V gene: TRBV20-1
CDR3 DNA: TGCAGTGCTGATACACAGGGGGCGCGTAACGAGCAGTACTTC
CDR3 protein: CSADTQGARNEQYF

clone size: many
D gene: -
J gene: TRBJ1-5
V gene: TRBV7-2
CDR3 DNA: TGTGCCAGCAGCTTAGTAGTTAGCAATCAGCCCCAGCATTTT
CDR3 protein: CASSLVVSNQPQHF

clone size: few
D gene: -
J gene: TRBJ2-7
V gene: TRBV12-3/TRBV12-4
CDR3 DNA: TGTGCCAGCAGTTTTGGAGCATACCCCTACGAGCAGTACTTC
CDR3 protein: CASSFGAYPYEQYF

clone size: few
D gene: -
J gene: TRBJ1-5
V gene: TRBV20-1
CDR3 DNA: TGCAGTGCTAGAGATTATAGGGCAAATCAGCCCCAGCATTTT
CDR3 protein: CSARDYRANQPQHF

clone size: -
D gene: -
J gene: TRBJ2-3
V gene: TRBV6-1
CDR3 DNA: TGTGCCAGCAACCTAGCCCTCACAGATACGCAGTATTTT
CDR3 protein: CASNLALTDTQYF

clone size: many
D gene: -
J gene: TRBJ2-2
V gene: TRBV11-2
CDR3 DNA: TGTGCCAGCAGCAGCACAGGGAGGAGGGCCGGGGAGCTGTTTTTT
CDR3 protein: CASSSTGRRAGELFF

clone size: few
D gene: -
J gene: TRBJ2-2
V gene: TRBV29-1
CDR3 DNA: TGCAGCGTGAGCGGCTCACCCGGGGAGCTGTTTTTT
CDR3 protein: CSVSGSPGELFF

clone size: few
D gene: -
J gene: TRBJ2-7
V gene: TRBV6-2/TRBV6-3
CDR3 DNA: TGTGCCAGCAGGACCGGGCTCCCCTACGAGCAGTACTTC
CDR3 protein: CASRTGLPYEQYF

clone size: -
D gene: -
J gene: TRBJ2-3
V gene: TRBV14
CDR3 DNA: TGTGCCAGCAGCCAAGATCTATGGACAGATACGCAGTATTTT
CDR3 protein: CASSQDLWTDTQYF

clone size: -
D gene: TRBD2
J gene: TRBJ2-1
V gene: TRBV7-2
CDR3 DNA: TGTGCCAGCAGCCGGGACTATTACAATGAGCAGTTCTTC
CDR3 protein: CASSRDYYNEQFF

clone size: many
D gene: -
J gene: TRBJ1-5
V gene: TRBV7-8
CDR3 DNA: TGTGCCAGCAGCTTTGACGGAGGCTCCTTACGCAATCAGCCCCAGCATTTT
CDR3 protein: CASSFDGGSLRNQPQHF

clone size: -
D gene: TRBD1
J gene: TRBJ1-2
V gene: TRBV20-1
CDR3 DNA: TGCAGTGCTAGCGGACAGGGATACTATGGCTACACCTTC
CDR3 protein: CSASGQGYYGYTF

clone size: -
D gene: -
J gene: TRBJ1-1
V gene: TRBV2
CDR3 DNA: TGTGCCAGCAGTGTGGTCGGGATGAACACTGAAGCTTTCTTT
CDR3 protein: CASSVVGMNTEAFF

clone size: few
D gene: -
J gene: TRBJ2-7
V gene: TRBV27
CDR3 DNA: TGTGCCAGCAGTTTATCAGTGGAGTTTCTGTACGAGCAGTACTTC
CDR3 protein: CASSLSVEFLYEQYF

clone size: many
D gene: TRBD2
J gene: TRBJ2-1
V gene: TRBV5-5
CDR3 DNA: TGTGCCAGCAGCCGTAAGGGCGGGGGGCCGGGGAATGAGCAGTTCTTC
CDR3 protein: CASSRKGGGPGNEQFF

clone size: -
D gene: TRBD2
J gene: TRBJ2-7
V gene: TRBV19
CDR3 DNA: TGTGCCAGTAGTATCTCTAGCGGGCTCGTCTACGATCAGTACTTC
CDR3 protein: CASSISSGLVYDQYF

clone size: -
D gene: -
J gene: TRBJ1-2
V gene: TRBV24-1
CDR3 DNA: TGTGCCACCAGTGACGATAGGAGGTTTGAAGGCTACACCTTC
CDR3 protein: CATSDDRRFEGYTF

clone size: -
D gene: -
J gene: TRBJ1-5
V gene: TRBV19
CDR3 DNA: TGTGCCAGTAGGACCGGGACTGGAGTCAATCAGCCCCAGCATTTT
CDR3 protein: CASRTGTGVNQPQHF

clone size: -
D gene: -
J gene: TRBJ2-1
V gene: TRBV28
CDR3 DNA: TGTGCCAGCAGTTTAATGACATACAATGAGCAGTTCTTC
CDR3 protein: CASSLMTYNEQFF

clone size: few
D gene: TRBD2
J gene: TRBJ2-3
V gene: TRBV7-6
CDR3 DNA: TGTGCCAGCAGCTTCGATAGCGGGGGCACCCAGAGCACAGATACGCAGTATTTT
CDR3 protein: CASSFDSGGTQSTDTQYF

clone size: -
D gene: -
J gene: TRBJ1-6
V gene: TRBV28
CDR3 DNA: TGTGCCAGCAGTGCGACCCCCCCCCTACACTTT
CDR3 protein: CASSATPPLHF

clone size: -
D gene: -
J gene: TRBJ1-2
V gene: TRBV6-5
CDR3 DNA: TGTGCCAGCAGTTATGGAATAGCTAACTATGGCTACACCTTC
CDR3 protein: CASSYGIANYGYTF

clone size: -
D gene: TRBD1
J gene: TRBJ1-5
V gene: TRBV6-1
CDR3 DNA: TGTGCCAGCAGGGAGACAGGGCTTGGAAGCAATCAGCCCCAGCATTTT
CDR3 protein: CASRETGLGSNQPQHF

clone size: few
D gene: -
J gene: TRBJ2-7
V gene: TRBV15
CDR3 DNA: TGTGCCACCAGCAGAGCGGGCGGATACTACGAGCAGTACTTC
CDR3 protein: CATSRAGGYYEQYF

clone size: once
D gene: -
J gene: TRBJ1-2
V gene: TRBV10-3
CDR3 DNA: TGTGCCATCAGTGAGTCGAGGGGCAGGGCTGGCTACACCTTC
CDR3 protein: CAISESRGRAGYTF

clone size: few
D gene: -
J gene: TRBJ2-1
V gene: TRBV7-2
CDR3 DNA: TGTGCCAGCAGTCCTCTCCTCTTC
CDR3 protein: CASSPLLF

clone size: -
D gene: TRBD2
J gene: TRBJ2-5
V gene: TRBV11-2
CDR3 DNA: TGTGCCAGCAGCTTAGTTAGCGGGGTGGAGACCCAGTACTTC
CDR3 protein: CASSLVSGVETQYF

clone size: few
D gene: -
J gene: TRBJ2-3
V gene: TRBV10-2
CDR3 DNA: TGCGCCAGCAGTGAAGACGAATTTGGCACAGATACGCAGTATTTT
CDR3 protein: CASSEDEFGTDTQYF